This T cell receptor beta chain was captured in a study of human T cells and chemical hapten exposure. TCRdb itself ran the RACE reads through MiXCR, one entry per CDR3 protein. Counted here are roughly 70,000 distinct CDR3 sequences, around 9.8% occurring once; the ten biggest clones make up 2.5% to 4%. The time point was: patch test 1, 2 weeks after DPC sensitization. Treatment specified: therapeutic diphenylcyclopropenone sensitization with weekly scalp DPC. From germline, CDR1 is LGHNA and CDR2 YSLEER. The V and J ends lost 5 bases and 4 bases respectively, with 8 bases between them. The CDR3 runs to 12 residues.

Sequenced material: whole blood, taken in connection with sensitization to the hapten diphenylcyclopropenone (DPC). This clonotype was obtained from a woman between 40 and 50 years old with alopecia areata. Some clones in this sample may be carry-over from other donors' samples. The V call is TRBV4-3, the J call TRBJ1-2; D is uncertain. The CDR3 DNA reads TGCGCCAGCAGCGAGGAGGGCTATGGCTACACCTTC. This gives the protein CASSEEGYGYTF.